These 25 T cell receptor beta chains were sequenced from one sample in a study of CD8+CD57+ T cells in acquired aplastic anemia. According to the study, genomic DNA was the template for TCR beta VDJ and CDR3 profiling. TCRdb re-called the reads through MiXCR, storing one row per CDR3 protein. The table shows around 200,000 distinct CDR3 sequences, with approximately 48% occurring only once. Sequencing was done on patients that had shown CD8+CD57+ cell expansion by flow cytometry. Sequencing was carried out using sorted CD4+, CD8+, or CD8+CD57+ T cells (not recorded which) from PBMCs. These receptors originate from a human donor with aplastic anemia.

As regards this clonotype: A much larger clone differs from this one at a single base, so this may be a read error. The chain employs TRBV9 and TRBJ2-7, with 7 nucleotides matching TRBD1. In germline, CDR1 is SGDLS, CDR2 YYNGEE. The CDR3 extends over 15 amino acids. The CDR3 DNA reads as TGTGCCAGCAGCCCCCAACAGGGGCGAGCCTACGAGCGGTACTTC. Residues: CASSPQQGRAYERYF.

This clonotype has ten or more counts. The V and J genes are TRBV20-1 and TRBJ2-7; TRBD1 aligns across 9 bases. Germline V gives CDR1 DFQATT, CDR2 SNEGSKA (reference sequence). The V and J ends lost 5 bases and 3 bases, in that order; junction bases with no gene match: 8. The CDR3 is 14 amino acids. CDR3 loop: CSAPLPGQGYEQYF. CDR3 DNA sequence: TGCAGTGCTCCCCTCCCGGGACAGGGCTACGAGCAGTACTTC.

This clonotype has just a few counts. The V gene is TRBV2, the J gene TRBJ1-6, with TRBD1 as a possible D gene (5 bases). The CDR3 length is 17 residues. The V end lost 7 bases, the J end lost 7 bases, and 23 bases lay between the germline ends. CDR1 is SNHLY and CDR2 is FYNNEI in the germline V gene. CDR3 DNA sequence: TGTGCCAGCACCCCACTGACCACGCGGGGCAGGAATTCACCCCTCCACTTT. It translates to CASTPLTTRGRNSPLHF.

This clonotype was seen repeatedly, ten times or more. The chain recombines TRBV19 with TRBJ1-1, with D possibly being TRBD1 (5 bases). Looked up from germline, CDR1 is LNHDA and CDR2 is SQIVND (reference sequence). Trimming left V 6 bases short and J 0 bases short, with 14 bases between. The CDR3 runs 15 residues. The CDR3 DNA reads as TGTGCCAGTAGGGGACTCAATTTGATGAACACTGAAGCTTTCTTT. Encoded protein: CASRGLNLMNTEAFF.

To note about this clonotype: A much more abundant neighbour one base away suggests this may be a read error. This chain joins TRBV5-4 and TRBJ2-2; 9 nucleotides agree with TRBD1. This CDR3 has 14 residues. The germline gives CDR1 SGHNT, CDR2 YYREEE (reference sequence). The DNA of the CDR3 is TGTGCCAGCAGCCGGGACAGGGTAACCGGGGAGCTGTCTTTT. Its protein is CASSRDRVTGELSF.

This clonotype was seen a few times. The V and J genes are TRBV28 and TRBJ1-2, with D uncertain. V dropped 7 bases and J dropped 3 bases, with 6 bases sitting between them. The germline CDR1 and CDR2 sequences are MDHEN and SYDVKM. This CDR3 contains 11 residues. In nucleotides, the CDR3 is TGTGCCAGCACTTCAGACTATGGCTACACCTTC. Translated: CASTSDYGYTF.

The CDR3 nucleotides are TGCGCCAGCAGCGATAGCGGGGGACTCACAGATACGCAGTATTTT. Protein sequence: CASSDSGGLTDTQYF. The rearrangement links TRBV5-1 to TRBJ2-3; 9 bases are shared with TRBD2. Per germline, CDR1 SGHRS and CDR2 YFSETQ. Trimming cost V 4 bases and J 2 bases; bases outside gene matches: 5. The CDR3 extends over 15 amino acids.

In this sample, this clonotype turned up many times. The chain employs TRBV5-1 and TRBJ2-1; TRBD2 matches at 14 bases. Looked up from germline, CDR1 is SGHRS and CDR2 is YFSETQ. The junction had 5 bases not matched to a gene; V was cut back by 4 bases and J by 8 bases. The CDR3 length is 15 residues. CDR3 DNA: TGCGCCAGCAGCGCGACTAGCGGGGGGGACCATGAGCAGTTCTTC. Protein product: CASSATSGGDHEQFF.

CDR3 sequence (DNA): TGTGCCAGCAGCTTCCAATACCGAACTGAAGCTTTCTTT. Translated, it gives CASSFQYRTEAFF. The rearrangement links TRBV7-8 to TRBJ1-1; D is uncertain. The germline CDR1 and CDR2 sequences are SGHVS and FQNEAQ. This CDR3 spans 13 amino acids. The ends were cut back, 3 bases at V and 5 bases at J, with 10 bases in the middle. Full variable domain (missing parts from reference TRBV7-8 and TRBJ1-1): GAGVSQSPRYKVAKRGQDVALRCDPISGHVSLFWYQQALGQGPEFLTYFQNEAQLDKSGLPSDRFFAERPEGSVSTLKIQRTQQEDSAVYLCASSFQYRTEAFFGQGTRLTVV.

J is TRBJ2-7 and V is TRBV28, with D perhaps matching TRBD1 (6 bases). CDR3 length: 16 residues. The germline V gene has CDR1 MDHEN and CDR2 SYDVKM. V dropped 6 bases and J dropped 0 bases, with 18 bases sitting between them. CDR3 in amino acids: CASSSPGHRSSYEQYF. The CDR3 bases are TGTGCCAGCAGCTCACCGGGACATCGGAGCTCCTACGAGCAGTACTTC. Drawing the rest from reference TRBV28 and TRBJ2-7, the complete variable domain is DVKVTQSSRYLVKRTGEKVFLECVQDMDHENMFWYRQDPGLGLRLIYFSYDVKMKEKGDIPEGYSVSREKKERFSLILESASTNQTSMYLCASSSPGHRSSYEQYFGPGTRLTVT.

This clonotype was seen at least ten times. The CDR3 is CATPHGETQYF. The DNA for the CDR3 is TGTGCCACCCCACACGGGGAGACCCAGTACTTC. This chain links TRBV6-4 with TRBJ2-5; no definite D call. This CDR3 is built from 11 residues. Germline CDR1 MRHNA, CDR2 SNTAGT. Trimming took 10 bases from V and 5 from J, leaving 11 bases between them.

V usage is TRBV20-1 and J usage is TRBJ1-1; no clear D gene. This CDR3 contains 14 residues. The germline CDR1 and CDR2 sequences are DFQATT and SNEGSKA (reference sequence). V was shortened by 0 bases and J by 4 bases, with 12 bases between the two germline ends. The CDR3, as DNA: TGCAGTGCTAGAGATTCCCGGGAGTTCACTGAAGCTTTCTTT. It translates to CSARDSREFTEAFF.

This clonotype appeared many times. The J gene is TRBJ2-1, the V gene TRBV11-2; TRBD2 matches at 8 bases. V shed 1 base and J 7 bases; nucleotides not matched to a gene: 9. Germline values: CDR1 SGHAT, CDR2 FQNNGV. CDR3 length: 16 residues. The CDR3 coding sequence is TGTGCCAGCAGCTTAGTGAGGCCGAGCGGGAGTAATGAGCAGTTCTTC. As protein: CASSLVRPSGSNEQFF.

A few counts support this clonotype. The CDR3 is CSARGAPGRYEQYF. CDR3 in DNA: TGCAGTGCTAGAGGGGCACCTGGGCGCTACGAGCAGTACTTC. The chain carries TRBV20-1 and TRBJ2-7; D unclear. Germline-derived CDR1 and CDR2 are DFQATT and SNEGSKA (reference sequence). This CDR3 spans 14 amino acids. Trimming removed 1 base at V and 3 bases at J, with 13 bases between.

This clonotype occurred many times. CDR3 DNA: TGTGCCAGCAGCCGATATTCGGACAGGAACACTGAAGCTTTCTTT. Protein: CASSRYSDRNTEAFF. This chain joins TRBV12-3 or TRBV12-4 and TRBJ1-1; tentatively, D is TRBD1 (6 bases). Trimming took 6 bases from V and 1 from J, leaving 15 bases between them. The CDR3 spans 15 residues.

CDR3 DNA: TGCAGTGCTCCCTGGACTAGCTGGGATACGCAGTATTTT. The encoded protein is CSAPWTSWDTQYF. V and J are TRBV20-1 and TRBJ2-3, with TRBD2 identical over 8 bases. V lost 5 bases, J lost 6 bases, and 7 bases stayed unmatched. Germline CDR1 is DFQATT and CDR2 is SNEGSKA (reference sequence). The CDR3 covers 13 residues.

The chain is built from TRBV15 and TRBJ2-3; TRBD2 matches at 9 bases. J lost 1 base, V lost 4 bases, and 6 bases had no gene match. From germline, CDR1 is LNHNV and CDR2 YYDKDF (reference sequence). There are 16 residues in the CDR3. The DNA of the CDR3 is TGTGCCACCAGCACATTTCGCGGGAGGGGCACAGATACGCAGTATTTT. It codes for CATSTFRGRGTDTQYF.

The chain couples TRBV2 to TRBJ2-7; no definite D call. Germline lookup yields CDR1 SNHLY and CDR2 FYNNEI. The length of the CDR3 is 12 residues. The V end was cut by 3 bases, the J end by 2 bases, with 5 bases between. In DNA form, the CDR3 reads TGTGCCAGCAGTGATGACACCTACGAGCAGTACTTC. As protein: CASSDDTYEQYF.

This clonotype has ten or more counts. The rearrangement links TRBV20-1 to TRBJ1-5; D might be TRBD1 (6 bases). Trimming took 6 bases from V and 4 from J, leaving 13 bases between them. Germline V gene sequence: CDR1 DFQATT, CDR2 SNEGSKA (reference sequence). This CDR3 is built from 13 residues. DNA for the CDR3: TGCAGTGCCACTAGGGGGGCGAATCAGCCCCAGCATTTT. The encoded protein is CSATRGANQPQHF.

J is TRBJ1-2 and V is TRBV19; 10 bases map to TRBD1. With V trimmed by 1 base and J by 7 bases, 3 bases remained unmatched. Germline-derived CDR1 and CDR2 are LNHDA and SQIVND (reference sequence). The CDR3 consists of 14 residues. The CDR3 loop is CASSIAGQGLGYTF. DNA for the CDR3: TGTGCCAGTAGTATAGCGGGACAGGGGCTTGGCTACACCTTC.

The CDR3 protein is CSAIGPRSSYEQYF. The CDR3 region has the DNA TGCAGTGCTATTGGTCCGAGAAGCTCCTACGAGCAGTACTTC. This chain links TRBV20-1 with TRBJ2-7, with D uncertain. V gave up 4 bases and J gave up 0 bases, with 13 bases separating them. CDR3 size: 14 residues. Germline CDR1 is DFQATT and CDR2 is SNEGSKA (reference sequence).

The J gene is TRBJ2-5, the V gene TRBV27; D is ambiguous. The V gene's germline CDR1 is MNHEY and CDR2 SMNVEV (reference sequence). The V gene lost 2 bases and the J gene lost 7 bases, with 11 bases spanning the gap. The CDR3 loop spans 13 amino acids. The CDR3 nucleotides are TGTGCCAGCAGTTTAAGTCTTGACGGGACCCAGTACTTC. Amino acids: CASSLSLDGTQYF.

Ten or more counts support this clonotype. The genes are TRBV20-1 and TRBJ2-2; 8 nucleotides align to TRBD2. The CDR3 has 14 amino acids. Germline V gives CDR1 DFQATT, CDR2 SNEGSKA (reference sequence). Unmatched junction bases numbered 7, after V lost 6 bases and J lost 4 bases. In DNA form, the CDR3 reads TGCAGTGCCCAAAGGAGCGGGGGCACCGGGGAGCTGTTTTTT. Translated: CSAQRSGGTGELFF.

The chain is built from TRBV10-3 and TRBJ1-2; possibly TRBD1 for D (5 bases). Germline V gene sequence: CDR1 ENHRY, CDR2 SYGVKD. The CDR3 is 14 amino acids. Trimming took off 2 bases at V and 2 bases at J, with 9 bases between the two ends. The CDR3 bases are TGTGCCATCAGTGAGGTAAACAGGAACTATGGCTACACCTTC. The encoded protein is CAISEVNRNYGYTF.

There are many counts of this clonotype. V is TRBV16 and J is TRBJ2-6; no reliable D call. V lost 4 bases to trimming and J lost 4 bases, with 8 bases between them. CDR1 and CDR2 (germline): KGHSY, FQNENV. The CDR3 loop spans 14 amino acids. In nucleotides, the CDR3 is TGTGCCAGCAGCCCCACCACCGGGGCCAACGTCCTGACTTTC. Its protein is CASSPTTGANVLTF.